This TCR beta chain stems from a study of T cells in women clearing cervical HPV infection. Study-level information: Case blood drawn at lesion detection; control blood after infection cleared. General study results and limits: Combining TCR richness with V gene abundances gave roughly 0.8 AUC.

About this clone itself: Its antigen is undetermined.

Measured with immunoSEQ multiplex PCR; TCRdb has only the in-frame clones, and not every one. In total, the table holds fewer than 35,000 clones. This sequence was found in a woman aged 18-70 years with a cervical HPV16 infection that either progressed to CIN3+ or cleared (not recorded which). Sequencing input: blood buffy coat.

The CDR3 region is CSVGSRVRETQYF. The sequenced part of the CDR3 DNA is TGCAGCGTTGGTAGCAGGGTTCGAGAGACC. J is TRBJ2-5 and V is TRBV29-1; D is possibly TRBD1 (5 bases). Read data end 3 residues before the CDR3 end; the end is taken from the germline J gene. V shed 4 bases and J shed 4 bases, with 13 bases lying between them. The CDR3 sequence is 13 residues long. Germline lookup yields CDR1 SQVTM and CDR2 ANQGSEA.